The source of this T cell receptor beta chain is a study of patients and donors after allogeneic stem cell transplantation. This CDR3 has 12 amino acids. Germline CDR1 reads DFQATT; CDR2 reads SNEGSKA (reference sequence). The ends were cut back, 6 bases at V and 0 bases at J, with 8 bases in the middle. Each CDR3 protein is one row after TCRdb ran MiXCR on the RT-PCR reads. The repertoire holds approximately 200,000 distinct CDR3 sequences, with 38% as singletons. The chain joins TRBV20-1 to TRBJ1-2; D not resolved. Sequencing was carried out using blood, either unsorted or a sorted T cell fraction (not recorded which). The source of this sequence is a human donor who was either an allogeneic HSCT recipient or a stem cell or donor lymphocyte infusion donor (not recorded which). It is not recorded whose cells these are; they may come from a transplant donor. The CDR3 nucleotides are TGCAGTGCCCCATTAGCTAACTATGGCTACACCTTC. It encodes CSAPLANYGYTF.